The next 8 T cell receptor beta chains were all read from a single sample in a study of cytomegalovirus exposure and HLA in healthy donors. 60 Vbeta and 13 Jbeta primers were used in PCR. Method: immunoSEQ multiplex PCR; TCRdb's copy keeps in-frame clones and lacks some. The sample has over 150,000 clones; roughly 80% are singletons. What was sequenced was PBMCs. Receptor source: a woman under 40 in good health and CMV-seropositive.

The chain uses TRBV6-5 and TRBJ1-1; D may be TRBD1 (5 bases). The CDR3 covers 15 residues. The V end was cut by 2 bases, the J end by 3 bases, with 13 bases between. Germline V CDR1 and CDR2: MNHEY, SVGAGI. The CDR3 sequence: CASSYGRGRDTEAFF. The DNA of the CDR3 is TGTGCCAGCAGTTACGGGCGGGGCCGGGACACTGAAGCTTTCTTT.

This clone was found a few times. CDR3 DNA sequence: TGTGCCAGCACCCTACGGACAGGGGTGAGAGAAAAACTGTTTTTT. It specifies CASTLRTGVREKLFF. V usage is TRBV6-5 and J usage is TRBJ1-4; 9 bases align to TRBD1. After removal of 7 bases from V and 8 bases from J, the junction contained 11 bases not matched to a gene. Germline loops: CDR1 MNHEY, CDR2 SVGAGI. The CDR3 spans 15 residues.

The chain combines TRBV6-1 with TRBJ1-1, with D possibly being TRBD1 (5 bases). Germline-derived CDR1 and CDR2 are MNHNS and SASEGT. The V end was cut by 6 bases, the J end by 1 base, with 15 bases between. This CDR3 is built from 15 residues. In nucleotides, the CDR3 is TGTGCCAGCAGATTCCGGCGACAGAAGAACACTGAAGCTTTCTTT. It codes for CASRFRRQKNTEAFF.

The CDR3 spells CASSFGRVFATNEKLFF. As DNA, the CDR3 is TGTGCCAGCAGCTTCGGCCGGGTCTTCGCAACTAATGAAAAACTGTTTTTT. The rearrangement joins TRBV11-2 to TRBJ1-4; D gene ambiguous. Trimming shortened V by 3 bases and J by 0 bases, and 14 bases separated the two germline ends. Looked up from germline, CDR1 is SGHAT and CDR2 is FQNNGV. This CDR3 has 17 residues.

J is TRBJ2-1 and V is TRBV27; perhaps TRBD2 as D (6 bases). CDR1 and CDR2 from the germline V gene are MNHEY and SMNVEV (reference sequence). Trimming cost V 8 bases and J 2 bases, with 10 bases left between them. This CDR3 region has 13 residues. The CDR3, as DNA: TGTGCCAGCGGGGGGAGCCCCTACAATGAGCAGTTCTTC. Its translation: CASGGSPYNEQFF.

The V and J genes are TRBV7-6 and TRBJ2-5; 10 bases map to TRBD2. This CDR3 contains 17 residues. Germline loops: CDR1 SGHVS, CDR2 FNYEAQ. V shed 2 bases, J shed 2 bases, and the junction held 8 bases outside the gene matches. The CDR3 DNA reads as TGTGCCAGCAGCTTAAAACCCGCTAGCGGGAGACAAGAGACCCAGTACTTC. Its protein product is CASSLKPASGRQETQYF.

This chain uses TRBV19 with TRBJ2-3; 9 bases match TRBD2. The CDR3 runs to 15 residues. Germline V gene lookup returns CDR1 LNHDA and CDR2 SQIVND (reference sequence). The ends lost 7 bases at V and 0 bases at J; junction bases unmatched: 5. CDR3: CASMERGASTDTQYF. The CDR3 DNA is TGTGCCAGTATGGAGCGGGGGGCGAGCACAGATACGCAGTATTTT.

This chain links TRBV18 with TRBJ1-2; 7 nucleotides line up with TRBD1. Germline trimming cut 4 bases from V and 5 bases from J; bases unmatched to any gene: 13. Germline lookup yields CDR1 KGHSH and CDR2 LQKENI. CDR3 length equals 16 residues. CDR3 bases: TGTGCCAGCTCACTGGGGGACAGAATCTCTATTTATGGCTACACCTTC. This translates into CASSLGDRISIYGYTF. Filled out from reference TRBV18 and TRBJ1-2, the complete variable domain reads NAGVMQNPRHLVRRRGQEARLRCSPMKGHSHVYWYRQLPEEGLKFMVYLQKENIIDESGMPKERFSAEFPKEGPSILRIQQVVRGDSAAYFCASSLGDRISIYGYTFGSGTRLTVV.